This T cell receptor beta chain was identified in a study of HIV-infected patients and healthy controls. Trimming left V 1 base short and J 7 bases short, with 13 bases between. This CDR3 spans 15 amino acids. Germline V lookup: CDR1 SGHTA, CDR2 FQGNSA. TCRdb processed the 5' RACE reads anew with MiXCR; each CDR3 protein has one entry. This table holds about 64,000 distinct CDR3 sequences, about a fifth found once. This TCR came from a human donor in good health. The genes are TRBV7-2 and TRBJ1-4; D unclear. Sequencing was carried out using CD4+ T cells from blood. The CDR3 nucleotides are TGTGCCAGCAGCTTAGGCCCACAGCCTAGTGAAAAACTGTTTTTT. Translated, it gives CASSLGPQPSEKLFF.